This T cell receptor (beta chain) comes out of a study of T cell repertoires in cytomegalovirus infection. Overall study findings and caveats: HLA-C-restricted CMV-specific TCR beta clonotypes prevailed in the ex vivo response.

The germline V gene has CDR1 SEHNR and CDR2 FQNEAQ (reference sequence). The V and J ends lost 7 bases and 8 bases, in that order; junction bases with no gene match: 14. CDR3 length: 16 residues. TCRdb used MiXCR to reprocess the reads, holding one entry per CDR3 protein. The table includes some 920,000 distinct CDR3 sequences, around 32% detected once. This clonotype was found a few times. Its antigen is unknown. The sequenced sample was cultured CD8+ T cells from PBMCs, obtained from culture after CMV antigen stimulation. This rearrangement joins TRBV7-9 to TRBJ1-4; 9 bases are a match to TRBD1. This TCR came from a human donor in good health (CMV status not recorded). Some clones in this sample may be carry-over from other donors' samples. The CDR3 DNA follows: TGTGCCAGCACCCCTGGGGACAGGGTTGAGGACGAAAAACTGTTTTTT. It encodes CASTPGDRVEDEKLFF.